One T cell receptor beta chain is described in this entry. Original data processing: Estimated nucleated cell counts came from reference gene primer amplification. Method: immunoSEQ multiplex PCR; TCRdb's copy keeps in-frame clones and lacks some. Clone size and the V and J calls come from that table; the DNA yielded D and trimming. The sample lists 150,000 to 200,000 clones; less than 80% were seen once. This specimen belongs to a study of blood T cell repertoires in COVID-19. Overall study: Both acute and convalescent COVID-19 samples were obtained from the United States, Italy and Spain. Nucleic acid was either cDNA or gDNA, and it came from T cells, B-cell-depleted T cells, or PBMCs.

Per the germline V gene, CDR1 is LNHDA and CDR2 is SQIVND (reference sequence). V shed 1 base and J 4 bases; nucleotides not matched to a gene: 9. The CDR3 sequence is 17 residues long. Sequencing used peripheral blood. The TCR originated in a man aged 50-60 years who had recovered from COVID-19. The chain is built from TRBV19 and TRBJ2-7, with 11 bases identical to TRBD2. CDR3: CASSIGTSASGRYEQYF. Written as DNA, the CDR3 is TGTGCCAGTAGTATAGGTACGTCTGCTAGCGGGAGGTACGAGCAGTACTTC.